Below, 18 T cell receptor beta chains from the same sample are listed, as sequenced in a study of shared clonotypes between healthy human individuals. Naive CD8 isolation took CD45RO-negative cells positively selected for CCR7 and excluded terminally differentiated effector memory CD45RA+ cells. Repertoires were generated with immunoSEQ multiplex PCR, while TCRdb's copy carries only in-frame clones and drops some. Found here are 630,000 or so clones, roughly 98% of them singletons; the top ten hold 0.3%. The sequenced material came from naive CD8+ T cells sorted from blood. These receptors came from a man aged 25-45 years in good health.

The V and J genes are TRBV29-1 and TRBJ2-7, with TRBD2 identical over 16 bases. The germline V gene has CDR1 SQVTM and CDR2 ANQGSEA. CDR3 length equals 16 residues. J gave up 3 bases and V 4 bases, and 6 bases lay outside the gene matches. The CDR3 is CSVVGTSGRADYEQYF. The DNA of the CDR3 is TGCAGCGTTGTAGGGACTAGCGGGAGGGCAGACTACGAGCAGTACTTC.

The chain employs TRBV28 and TRBJ2-1, with 12 bases matching TRBD2. The CDR3 covers 14 residues. V trimming: 8 bases; J trimming: 6 bases; junction bases outside the gene matches: 5. CDR1 is MDHEN and CDR2 is SYDVKM in the germline V gene. The CDR3 reads CASGTSGYFNEQFF. CDR3 bases: TGTGCCAGCGGGACTAGCGGGTATTTCAATGAGCAGTTCTTC.

A remark on this clone: Other DNA variants within this sample encode the same CDR3. This sequence joins TRBV7-9 and TRBJ2-7; perhaps TRBD1 as D (5 bases). Germline V gene lookup returns CDR1 SEHNR and CDR2 FQNEAQ (reference sequence). The CDR3 is 13 amino acids. V was pared by 2 bases and J by 3 bases, with 8 bases between. The chain's CDR3 is CASSLTDSYEQYF. The CDR3 DNA follows: TGTGCCAGCAGCTTAACCGACAGCTACGAGCAGTACTTC.

The rearrangement joins TRBV25-1 to TRBJ2-1; maybe TRBD1 (6 bases). From germline, CDR1 is MGHDK and CDR2 SYGVNS. This CDR3 comprises 14 residues. Trimming took off 4 bases at V and 10 bases at J, with 17 bases between the two ends. CDR3 loop: CASSARDTALEQFF. The CDR3 DNA is TGTGCCAGCAGTGCCCGGGACACGGCCTTGGAGCAGTTCTTC.

V and J are TRBV27 and TRBJ1-5, with TRBD1 matching 7 bases. The V segment lost 4 bases and the J segment 4 bases; nucleotides outside the gene matches: 4. CDR1 MNHEY and CDR2 SMNVEV come from the germline V gene (reference sequence). The CDR3 extends over 14 amino acids. The CDR3 DNA sequence: TGTGCCAGCAGTTCTGTGGGACAGAATCAGCCCCAGCATTTT. Translation: CASSSVGQNQPQHF.

With regard to this clone: Other DNA sequences in this specimen translate into the identical CDR3. The chain recombines TRBV11-2 with TRBJ2-7; D is uncertain. Trimming took 1 base from V and 1 from J, leaving 5 bases between them. Germline CDR1 SGHAT, CDR2 FQNNGV. The CDR3 runs to 13 residues. CDR3 amino acids: CASSLGVSYEQYF. CDR3 in DNA: TGTGCCAGCAGCTTAGGGGTTTCCTACGAGCAGTACTTC.

V is TRBV6-5 and J is TRBJ1-1, with a weak D call TRBD1 (6 bases). The V and J ends lost 5 bases and 3 bases respectively, with 13 bases between them. The CDR3 has 14 residues. The germline V gene encodes CDR1 MNHEY and CDR2 SVGAGI. The CDR3 DNA follows: TGTGCCAGCAGTGGCTTTTCAGGGGACACTGAAGCTTTCTTT. It translates to CASSGFSGDTEAFF.

The gene calls are TRBV5-6 and TRBJ2-3; unclear D gene. Germline lookup yields CDR1 SGHDT and CDR2 YYEEEE. The CDR3 has 16 amino acids. V was shortened by 4 bases and J by 0 bases, with 15 bases between the two germline ends. As DNA, the CDR3 is TGTGCCAGCAGCGGGCTGGGCGGATCTAGCACAGATACGCAGTATTTT. It encodes CASSGLGGSSTDTQYF.

V is TRBV27 and J is TRBJ1-1; 8 bases agree with TRBD1. CDR1 is MNHEY, CDR2 SMNVEV, per germline (reference sequence). V shed 4 bases and J 8 bases; nucleotides not matched to a gene: 6. The CDR3 consists of 13 residues. For the CDR3, the DNA is TGTGCCAGCAGTTCCCGGACAGGGAGGGAAGCTTTCTTT. This codes for CASSSRTGREAFF.

Concerning this clone: The germline gene is not matched at one end of the junction; a read error may be the cause. The chain uses TRBV28 and TRBJ2-7; no clear D. This CDR3 contains 12 residues. The germline CDR1 and CDR2 sequences are MDHEN and SYDVKM. This CDR3 reads CASSHGGVQESF. Written as DNA, the CDR3 is TGTGCCAGCAGTCACGGTGGAGTTCAAGAATCCTTC.

The chain has TRBV10-1 and TRBJ2-3; D call uncertain. Germline CDR1 WNHNN, CDR2 SYGVQD (reference sequence). V was trimmed by 2 bases and J by 1 base, leaving 7 bases between them. There are 14 residues in the CDR3. In DNA, the CDR3 is TGCGCCAGCAGTGAGGACACACGCACAGATACGCAGTATTTT. Its translation: CASSEDTRTDTQYF.

About this clone itself: Other DNA sequences in this specimen translate into the identical CDR3. This rearrangement joins TRBV27 to TRBJ1-5; D gene ambiguous. Looked up from germline, CDR1 is MNHEY and CDR2 is SMNVEV (reference sequence). CDR3 length: 12 amino acids. V was trimmed by 3 bases and J by 3 bases, leaving 3 bases between them. For the CDR3, the DNA is TGTGCCAGCAGTTTCCTCAATCAGCCCCAGCATTTT. This translates into CASSFLNQPQHF.

Details on this clone: The same CDR3 can be traced to other DNA sequences in this sample. The rearrangement links TRBV7-3 to TRBJ2-5; 9 nucleotides align to TRBD1. From germline, CDR1 is SGHTA and CDR2 FQGTGA. Trimming removed 3 bases from V and 5 bases from J; junction bases left unmatched: 4. This CDR3 region has 14 residues. In DNA, the CDR3 is TGTGCCAGCAGCTTGACAGGGGGTTCGGAGACCCAGTACTTC. It specifies CASSLTGGSETQYF.

This clone appeared a single time. The rearrangement joins TRBV29-1 to TRBJ1-1; no clear D gene. The V end was cut by 5 bases, the J end by 0 bases, with 10 bases between. The germline V gene encodes CDR1 SQVTM and CDR2 ANQGSEA. This CDR3 contains 13 residues. The CDR3 sequence: CSVSQEMNTEAFF. The CDR3 DNA reads as TGCAGCGTTTCCCAAGAGATGAACACTGAAGCTTTCTTT.

The V gene is TRBV28, the J gene TRBJ2-7; the match to TRBD1 covers 10 bases. The junction had 11 bases not matched to a gene; V was cut back by 6 bases and J by 3 bases. Germline CDR1 and CDR2: MDHEN and SYDVKM. The CDR3 loop spans 16 amino acids. In DNA form, the CDR3 reads TGTGCCAGCAGCCCGGGACAGGGGAGCCGGGACTACGAGCAGTACTTC. Its protein is CASSPGQGSRDYEQYF.

The CDR3 region is CAIRRGPPGGYTF. Written as DNA, the CDR3 is TGTGCCATCCGAAGAGGACCGCCCGGGGGCTACACCTTC. V gene TRBV2 combines with J gene TRBJ1-2; no reliable D call. The ends were cut back, 10 bases at V and 8 bases at J, with 20 bases in the middle. This CDR3 contains 13 residues. Germline V gives CDR1 SNHLY, CDR2 FYNNEI. The whole variable domain, remainder taken from reference TRBV2 and TRBJ1-2, is EPEVTQTPSHQVTQMGQEVILRCVPISNHLYFYWYRQILGQKVEFLVSFYNNEISEKSEIFDDQFSVERPDGSNFTLKIRSTKLEDSAMYFCAIRRGPPGGYTFGSGTRLTVV.

This chain uses TRBV6-1 with TRBJ1-2; 7 nucleotides align to TRBD1. The V segment lost 0 bases and the J segment 4 bases; nucleotides outside the gene matches: 2. Per the germline V gene, CDR1 is MNHNS and CDR2 is SASEGT. The CDR3 totals 14 residues. The CDR3 nucleotides read TGTGCCAGCAGTGAAGCGCAGGGGGGCTATGGCTACACCTTC. As protein: CASSEAQGGYGYTF.

The genes are TRBV28 and TRBJ2-7; 7 bases line up with TRBD2. The CDR3 spans 14 residues. Per germline, CDR1 MDHEN and CDR2 SYDVKM. J gave up 1 base and V 5 bases, and 5 bases lay outside the gene matches. CDR3 residues: CASSQLALSYEQYF. The DNA of the CDR3 is TGTGCCAGCAGTCAACTAGCGCTATCCTACGAGCAGTACTTC.